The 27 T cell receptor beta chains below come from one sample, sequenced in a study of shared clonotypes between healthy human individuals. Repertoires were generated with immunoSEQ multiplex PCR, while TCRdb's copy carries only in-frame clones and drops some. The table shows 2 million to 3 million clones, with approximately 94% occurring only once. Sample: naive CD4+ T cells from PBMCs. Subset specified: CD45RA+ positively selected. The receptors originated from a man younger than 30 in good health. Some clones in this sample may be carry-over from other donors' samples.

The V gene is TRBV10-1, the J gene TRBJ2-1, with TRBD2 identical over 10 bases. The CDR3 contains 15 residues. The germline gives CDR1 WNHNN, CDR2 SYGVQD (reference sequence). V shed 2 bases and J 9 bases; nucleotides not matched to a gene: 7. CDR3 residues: CASSEVLAGVGEQFF. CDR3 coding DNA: TGCGCCAGCAGTGAGGTTCTAGCGGGAGTGGGTGAGCAGTTCTTC.

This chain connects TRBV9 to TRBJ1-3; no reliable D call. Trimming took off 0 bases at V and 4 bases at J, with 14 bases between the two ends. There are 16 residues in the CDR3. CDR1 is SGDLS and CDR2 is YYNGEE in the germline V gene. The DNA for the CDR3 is TGTGCCAGCAGCGTAGCCCCGGGTTCGGGGGGAAACACCATATATTTT. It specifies CASSVAPGSGGNTIYF.

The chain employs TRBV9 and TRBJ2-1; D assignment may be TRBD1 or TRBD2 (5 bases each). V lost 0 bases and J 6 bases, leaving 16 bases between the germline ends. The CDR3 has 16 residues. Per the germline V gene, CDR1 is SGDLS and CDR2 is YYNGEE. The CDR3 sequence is CASSVGGSRSFNEQFF. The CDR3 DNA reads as TGTGCCAGCAGCGTAGGGGGGTCCCGGTCGTTCAATGAGCAGTTCTTC. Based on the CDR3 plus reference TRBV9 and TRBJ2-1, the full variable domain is DSGVTQTPKHLITATGQRVTLRCSPRSGDLSVYWYQQSLDQGLQFLIQYYNGEERAKGNILERFSAQQFPDLHSELNLSSLELGDSALYFCASSVGGSRSFNEQFFGPGTRLTVL.

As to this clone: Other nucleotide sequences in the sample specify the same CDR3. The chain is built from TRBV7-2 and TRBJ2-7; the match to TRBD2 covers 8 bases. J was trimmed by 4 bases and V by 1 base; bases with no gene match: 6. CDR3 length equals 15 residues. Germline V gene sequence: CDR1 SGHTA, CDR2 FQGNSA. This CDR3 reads CASSLGSGSGYEQYF. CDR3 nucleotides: TGTGCCAGCAGCTTAGGGAGCGGGAGCGGTTACGAGCAGTACTTC.

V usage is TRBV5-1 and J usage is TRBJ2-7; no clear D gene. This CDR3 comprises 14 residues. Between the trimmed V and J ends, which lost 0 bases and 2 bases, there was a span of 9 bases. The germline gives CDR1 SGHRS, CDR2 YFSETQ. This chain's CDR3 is CASSLGAQPYEQYF. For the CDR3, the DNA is TGCGCCAGCAGCTTGGGGGCACAGCCCTACGAGCAGTACTTC.

The CDR3 protein is CASSLVAGVGYEQYF. As DNA, the CDR3 is TGCGCCAGCAGCTTGGTAGCGGGCGTTGGGTACGAGCAGTACTTC. This rearrangement joins TRBV5-1 to TRBJ2-7; 7 nucleotides align to TRBD2. V gave up 0 bases and J gave up 4 bases; unmatched junction bases: 7. This CDR3 contains 15 residues. Germline CDR1 and CDR2: SGHRS and YFSETQ.

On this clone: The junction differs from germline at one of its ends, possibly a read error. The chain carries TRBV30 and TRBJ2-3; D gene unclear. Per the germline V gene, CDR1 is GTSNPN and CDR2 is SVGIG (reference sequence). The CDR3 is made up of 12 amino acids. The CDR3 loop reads CAWSGTPPGPVF. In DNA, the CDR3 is TGTGCCTGGAGTGGAACCCCCCCCGGGCCCGTTTTT.

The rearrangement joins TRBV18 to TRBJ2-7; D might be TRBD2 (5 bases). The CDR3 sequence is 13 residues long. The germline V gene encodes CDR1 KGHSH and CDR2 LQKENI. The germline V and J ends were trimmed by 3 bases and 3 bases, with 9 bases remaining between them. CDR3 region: CASSPTAVYEQYF. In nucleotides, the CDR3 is TGTGCCAGCTCACCCACAGCGGTCTACGAGCAGTACTTC.

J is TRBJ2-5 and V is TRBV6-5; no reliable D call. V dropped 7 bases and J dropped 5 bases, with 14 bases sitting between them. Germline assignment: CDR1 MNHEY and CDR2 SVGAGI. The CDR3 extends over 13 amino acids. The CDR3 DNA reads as TGTGCCAGCACCCGCCGGAAGCAGGAGACCCAGTACTTC. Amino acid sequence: CASTRRKQETQYF.

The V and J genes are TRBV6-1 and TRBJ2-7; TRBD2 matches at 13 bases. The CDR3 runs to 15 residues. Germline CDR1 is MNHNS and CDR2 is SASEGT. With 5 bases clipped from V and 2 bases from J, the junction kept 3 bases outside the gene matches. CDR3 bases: TGTGCCAGCAGTTTGACTAGCGGGAGGACCTACGAGCAGTACTTC. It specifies CASSLTSGRTYEQYF.

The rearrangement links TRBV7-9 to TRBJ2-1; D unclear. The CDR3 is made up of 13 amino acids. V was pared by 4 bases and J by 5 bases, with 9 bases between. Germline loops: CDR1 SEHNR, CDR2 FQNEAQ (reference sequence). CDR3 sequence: CASSSTDNNEQFF. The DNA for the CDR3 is TGTGCCAGCAGCTCGACGGATAACAATGAGCAGTTCTTC. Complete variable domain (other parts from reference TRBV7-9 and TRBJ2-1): DTGVSQNPRHKITKRGQNVTFRCDPISEHNRLYWYRQTLGQGPEFLTYFQNEAQLEKSRLLSDRFSAERPKGSFSTLEIQRTEQGDSAMYLCASSSTDNNEQFFGPGTRLTVL.

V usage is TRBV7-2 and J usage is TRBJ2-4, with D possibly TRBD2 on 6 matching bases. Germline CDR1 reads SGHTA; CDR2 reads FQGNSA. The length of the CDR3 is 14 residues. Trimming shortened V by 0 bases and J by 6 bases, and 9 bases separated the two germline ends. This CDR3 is CASSLAGGVNIQYF. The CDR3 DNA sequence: TGTGCCAGCAGCTTAGCGGGAGGCGTAAACATTCAGTACTTC. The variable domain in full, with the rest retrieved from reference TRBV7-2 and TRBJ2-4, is GAGVSQSPSNKVTEKGKDVELRCDPISGHTALYWYRQSLGQGLEFLIYFQGNSAPDKSGLPSDRFSAERTGGSVSTLTIQRTQQEDSAVYLCASSLAGGVNIQYFGAGTRLSVL.

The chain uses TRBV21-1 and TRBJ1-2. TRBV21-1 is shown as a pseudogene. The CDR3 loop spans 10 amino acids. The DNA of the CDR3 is TGTGCCAGCAGCAACTATGGCTACACCTTC. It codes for CASSNYGYTF.

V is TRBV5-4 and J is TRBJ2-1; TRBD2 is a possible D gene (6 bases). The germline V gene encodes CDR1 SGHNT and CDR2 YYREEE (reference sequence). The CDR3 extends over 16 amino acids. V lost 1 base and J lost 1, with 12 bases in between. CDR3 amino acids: CASSLSIGTSYNEQFF. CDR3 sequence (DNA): TGTGCCAGCAGCTTGAGTATTGGGACTTCCTACAATGAGCAGTTCTTC.

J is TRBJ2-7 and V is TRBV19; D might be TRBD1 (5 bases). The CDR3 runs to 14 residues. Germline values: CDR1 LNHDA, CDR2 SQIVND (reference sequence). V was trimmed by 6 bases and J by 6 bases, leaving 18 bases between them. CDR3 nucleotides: TGTGCCAGTAGAACACAGGATCTGAAAGGCGAGCAGTACTTC. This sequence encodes CASRTQDLKGEQYF. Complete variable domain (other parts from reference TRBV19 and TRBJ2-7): DGGITQSPKYLFRKEGQNVTLSCEQNLNHDAMYWYRQDPGQGLRLIYYSQIVNDFQKGDIAEGYSVSREKKESFPLTVTSAQKNPTAFYLCASRTQDLKGEQYFGPGTRLTVT.

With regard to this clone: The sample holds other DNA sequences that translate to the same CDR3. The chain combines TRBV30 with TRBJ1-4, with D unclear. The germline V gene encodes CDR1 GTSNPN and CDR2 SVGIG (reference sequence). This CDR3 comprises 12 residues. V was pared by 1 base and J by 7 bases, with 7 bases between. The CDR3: CAWSGGSEKLFF. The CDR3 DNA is TGTGCCTGGAGTGGCGGTAGTGAAAAACTGTTTTTT.

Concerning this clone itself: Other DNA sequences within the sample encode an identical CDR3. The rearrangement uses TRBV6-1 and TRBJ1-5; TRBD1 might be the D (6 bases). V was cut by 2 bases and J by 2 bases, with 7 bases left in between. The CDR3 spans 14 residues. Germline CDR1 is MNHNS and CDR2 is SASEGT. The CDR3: CASSERQGNQPQHF. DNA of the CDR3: TGTGCCAGCAGTGAAAGACAGGGCAATCAGCCCCAGCATTTT.

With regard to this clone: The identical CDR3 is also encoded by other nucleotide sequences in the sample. CDR3 sequence: CASSVASGGYNEQFF. CDR3 in DNA: TGTGCCAGCAGCGTAGCTAGCGGGGGCTACAATGAGCAGTTCTTC. This chain connects TRBV9 to TRBJ2-1; TRBD2 matches at 10 bases. V lost 0 bases, J lost 3 bases, and 0 bases stayed unmatched. Germline lookup yields CDR1 SGDLS and CDR2 YYNGEE. The CDR3 consists of 15 residues. The variable domain in full, with the rest retrieved from reference TRBV9 and TRBJ2-1, is DSGVTQTPKHLITATGQRVTLRCSPRSGDLSVYWYQQSLDQGLQFLIQYYNGEERAKGNILERFSAQQFPDLHSELNLSSLELGDSALYFCASSVASGGYNEQFFGPGTRLTVL.

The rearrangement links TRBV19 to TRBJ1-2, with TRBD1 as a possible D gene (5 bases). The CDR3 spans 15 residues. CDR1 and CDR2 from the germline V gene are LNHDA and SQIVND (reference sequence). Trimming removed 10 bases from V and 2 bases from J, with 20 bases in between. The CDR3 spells CATQNTPGPNYGYTF. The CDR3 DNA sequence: TGTGCCACCCAAAATACCCCGGGGCCAAACTATGGCTACACCTTC.

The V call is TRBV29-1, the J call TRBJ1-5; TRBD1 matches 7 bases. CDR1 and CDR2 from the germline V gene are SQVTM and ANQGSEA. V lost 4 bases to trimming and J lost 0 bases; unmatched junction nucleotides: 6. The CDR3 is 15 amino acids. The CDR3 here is CSVGWDSYSNQPQHF. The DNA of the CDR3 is TGCAGCGTTGGGTGGGACAGTTATAGCAATCAGCCCCAGCATTTT.

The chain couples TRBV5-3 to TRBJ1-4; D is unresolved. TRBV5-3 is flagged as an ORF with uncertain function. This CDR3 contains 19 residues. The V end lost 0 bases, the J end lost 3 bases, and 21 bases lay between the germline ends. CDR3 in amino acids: CARSLAGRFREWANEKLFF. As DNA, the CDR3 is TGTGCCAGAAGCTTGGCGGGCAGGTTCCGAGAGTGGGCTAATGAAAAACTGTTTTTT.

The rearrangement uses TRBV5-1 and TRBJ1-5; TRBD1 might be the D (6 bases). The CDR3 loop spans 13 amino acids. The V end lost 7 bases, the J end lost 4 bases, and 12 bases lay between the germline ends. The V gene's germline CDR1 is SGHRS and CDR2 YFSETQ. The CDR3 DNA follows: TGCGCCAGCCGGACAGAGCCTAATCAGCCCCAGCATTTT. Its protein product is CASRTEPNQPQHF.

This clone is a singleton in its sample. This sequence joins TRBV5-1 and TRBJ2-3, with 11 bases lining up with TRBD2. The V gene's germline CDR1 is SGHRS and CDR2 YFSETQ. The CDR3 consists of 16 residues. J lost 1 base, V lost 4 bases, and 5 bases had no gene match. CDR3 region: CASSVSGLAGTDTQYF. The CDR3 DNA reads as TGCGCCAGCAGCGTTTCGGGACTAGCGGGCACAGATACGCAGTATTTT.

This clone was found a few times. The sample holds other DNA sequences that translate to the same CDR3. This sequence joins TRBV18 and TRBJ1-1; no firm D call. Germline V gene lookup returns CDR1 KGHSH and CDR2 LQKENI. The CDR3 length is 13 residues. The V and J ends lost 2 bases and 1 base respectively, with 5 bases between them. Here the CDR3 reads CASSPAGNTEAFF. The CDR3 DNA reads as TGTGCCAGCTCACCAGCAGGGAACACTGAAGCTTTCTTT.

The CDR3 is CASSQDIRGEETQYF. The CDR3 DNA sequence: TGCGCCAGCAGCCAAGACATACGGGGGGAAGAGACCCAGTACTTC. The J gene is TRBJ2-5, the V gene TRBV4-1; 7 nucleotides align to TRBD2. The CDR3 consists of 15 residues. The V gene's germline CDR1 is MGHRA and CDR2 YSYEKL. The V segment lost 0 bases and the J segment 3 bases; nucleotides outside the gene matches: 4.

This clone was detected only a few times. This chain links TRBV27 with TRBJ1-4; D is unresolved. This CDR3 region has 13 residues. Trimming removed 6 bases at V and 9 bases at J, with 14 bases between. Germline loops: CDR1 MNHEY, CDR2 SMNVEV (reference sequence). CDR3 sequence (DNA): TGTGCCAGCAGACCGCCGGGCAAACAAAAACTGTTTTTT. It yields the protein CASRPPGKQKLFF.

The DNA for the CDR3 is TGTGCCACCAGCAGAGATTCGACAGGGGGCGGCCAGCCCCAGCATTTT. Its translation: CATSRDSTGGGQPQHF. The chain has TRBV15 and TRBJ1-5; the match to TRBD1 covers 10 bases. Germline lookup yields CDR1 LNHNV and CDR2 YYDKDF (reference sequence). J was trimmed by 7 bases and V by 0 bases; bases with no gene match: 6. The CDR3 is made up of 16 amino acids.